The 22 T cell receptor beta chains below all came from one sample that was sequenced in a study of T cell responses to AZD1222 COVID-19 vaccine. Generated by immunoSEQ multiplex PCR, the TCRdb table keeps only in-frame clones and is missing some. This sample has around 180,000 clones, with approximately 90% found just once. This material consisted of peripheral blood, taken on day 0 of AZD1222 vaccination. The receptors originated from an adult in good health.

The chain's CDR3 is CASSLSGWQPQHF. As DNA, the CDR3 is TGTGCCAGCAGTTTGTCAGGCTGGCAGCCCCAGCATTTT. The chain links TRBV12-3 or TRBV12-4 to TRBJ1-5, with D uncertain. CDR3 size: 13 residues. The V end lost 3 bases, the J end lost 7 bases, and 10 bases lay between the germline ends.

The chain uses TRBV15 and TRBJ1-2; no reliable D call. The germline gives CDR1 LNHNV, CDR2 YYDKDF (reference sequence). The CDR3 extends over 16 amino acids. V lost 4 bases and J lost 3, with 18 bases in between. CDR3 nucleotide sequence: TGTGCCACCAGCAAAACTTACGAGGGTTGGGACTATGGCTACACCTTC. It codes for CATSKTYEGWDYGYTF.

The J gene is TRBJ1-2, the V gene TRBV4-2; no reliable D call. The CDR3 spans 11 residues. Germline lookup yields CDR1 LGHNA and CDR2 YNFKEQ. Trimming took 0 bases from V and 10 from J, leaving 6 bases between them. CDR3 region: CASSQEGHYTF. In DNA form, the CDR3 reads TGTGCCAGCAGCCAAGAGGGCCACTACACCTTC.

This rearrangement joins TRBV6-4 to TRBJ1-6; no clear D gene. The V gene lost 3 bases and the J gene lost 8 bases, with 8 bases spanning the gap. The germline CDR1 and CDR2 sequences are MRHNA and SNTAGT. There are 13 residues in the CDR3. The CDR3 sequence is CASSEKTDSPLHF. As DNA, the CDR3 is TGTGCCAGCAGTGAGAAAACGGATTCACCCCTCCACTTT.

This chain uses TRBV30 with TRBJ2-7, with TRBD1 matching over 8 bases. CDR1 and CDR2 (germline): GTSNPN, SVGIG (reference sequence). This CDR3 comprises 14 residues. J was trimmed by 4 bases and V by 4 bases; bases with no gene match: 9. The CDR3 sequence is CAWTFGQGGYEQYF. CDR3 DNA: TGTGCCTGGACCTTCGGACAGGGAGGTTACGAGCAGTACTTC.

The chain has TRBV6-5 and TRBJ1-1; maybe TRBD1 (5 bases). From germline, CDR1 is MNHEY and CDR2 SVGAGI. The CDR3 runs to 15 residues. V lost 6 bases to trimming and J lost 7 bases, with 21 bases between them. CDR3 sequence reads: CASSLGPTFLDEAFF. CDR3 in DNA: TGTGCCAGCAGCCTGGGGCCCACCTTCCTGGATGAAGCTTTCTTT.

The chain has TRBV10-3 and TRBJ1-1; the D gene is possibly TRBD1 (5 bases). CDR3 length equals 13 residues. Trimming took 4 bases from V and 1 from J, leaving 7 bases between them. Germline V gene lookup returns CDR1 ENHRY and CDR2 SYGVKD. The CDR3 region is CAISVQENTEAFF. CDR3 in DNA: TGTGCCATCAGTGTACAGGAGAACACTGAAGCTTTCTTT.

This clone was recorded once. The gene calls are TRBV7-2 and TRBJ1-6, with TRBD1 matching 11 bases. CDR1 is SGHTA, CDR2 FQGNSA, per germline. This CDR3 comprises 16 residues. Unmatched junction bases numbered 9, after V lost 7 bases and J lost 7 bases. CDR3 in DNA: TGTGCCAGCATCTCCCCGGGGACAGGGGGAAATTCACCCCTCCACTTT. Protein: CASISPGTGGNSPLHF.

The chain combines TRBV5-6 with TRBJ2-5; 10 bases agree with TRBD2. V dropped 0 bases and J dropped 5; count of bases not matched to a gene: 10. Germline CDR1 is SGHDT and CDR2 is YYEEEE. CDR3 length equals 17 residues. CDR3 sequence reads: CASSLEGLAGARETQYF. The CDR3 nucleotides read TGTGCCAGCAGCTTGGAAGGTCTAGCGGGGGCCAGGGAGACCCAGTACTTC.

The rearrangement uses TRBV9 and TRBJ2-1; possible D gene TRBD2, 5 bases. V shed 0 bases and J shed 3 bases, with 10 bases lying between them. CDR3 length: 15 residues. Germline CDR1 and CDR2: SGDLS and YYNGEE. CDR3 sequence (DNA): TGTGCCAGCAGCGTAGGTACTAGTCTCTACAATGAGCAGTTCTTC. Amino acids: CASSVGTSLYNEQFF.

This chain joins TRBV3-1 (or the pseudogene TRBV3-2) and TRBJ1-1, with D tentatively TRBD1 (6 bases). V was pared by 7 bases and J by 4 bases, with 13 bases between. The CDR3 is 13 residues long. The V gene's germline CDR1 is LGHDT and CDR2 YNNKEL (reference sequence). CDR3 protein: CASTIRGATEAFF. Here the CDR3 DNA reads TGTGCCAGCACCATCCGGGGGGCCACTGAAGCTTTCTTT.

The sample holds one count of this clone. The rearrangement joins TRBV27 to TRBJ1-1; D is perhaps TRBD1 (5 bases). With 3 bases removed from V and 5 bases from J, the gap between germline ends came to 10 bases. CDR1 MNHEY and CDR2 SMNVEV come from the germline V gene (reference sequence). The CDR3 covers 13 residues. The CDR3 DNA reads TGTGCCAGCAGTTTCAGGGAACAAACTGAAGCTTTCTTT. Its translation: CASSFREQTEAFF.

The gene calls are TRBV29-1 and TRBJ2-3; D is possibly TRBD1 (6 bases). Germline CDR1 and CDR2: SQVTM and ANQGSEA. The V gene lost 8 bases and the J gene lost 2 bases, with 20 bases spanning the gap. The CDR3 consists of 15 residues. The CDR3 protein is CSSTPGTLFTDTQYF. In DNA form, the CDR3 reads TGCAGCTCCACACCCGGGACACTGTTCACAGATACGCAGTATTTT.

V and J are TRBV7-2 and TRBJ1-5; weak D call: TRBD1 (5 bases). Germline-derived CDR1 and CDR2 are SGHTA and FQGNSA. Deletions cut 3 bases from V and 4 bases from J, with 13 bases between. The CDR3 is 15 residues long. CDR3 nucleotide sequence: TGTGCCAGCAGCTTGTCAGGGAGCGAGAATCAGCCCCAGCATTTT. Translated, it gives CASSLSGSENQPQHF.

The rearrangement uses TRBV7-2 and TRBJ2-7; possibly TRBD1 for D (5 bases). Trimming shortened V by 4 bases and J by 6 bases, and 16 bases separated the two germline ends. Per the germline V gene, CDR1 is SGHTA and CDR2 is FQGNSA. This CDR3 spans 14 amino acids. CDR3 sequence (DNA): TGTGCCAGCAGCTCCCGACAGAGGCCGGGCGAGCAGTACTTC. Residues: CASSSRQRPGEQYF.

V is TRBV30 and J is TRBJ2-5; D possibly matches TRBD1 or TRBD2 (6 bases each). Deletions cut 3 bases from V and 3 bases from J, with 17 bases between. The CDR3 consists of 15 residues. Germline values: CDR1 GTSNPN, CDR2 SVGIG (reference sequence). CDR3 sequence (DNA): TGTGCCTGGAGCGTGAGGGGGGCCCGAAAAGAGACCCAGTACTTC. Protein sequence: CAWSVRGARKETQYF. The whole variable domain, remainder taken from reference TRBV30 and TRBJ2-5, is SQTIHQWPATLVQPVGSPLSLECTVEGTSNPNLYWYRQAAGRGLQLLFYSVGIGQISSEVPQNLSASRPQDRQFILSSKKLLLSDSGFYLCAWSVRGARKETQYFGPGTRLLVL.

This clone was counted once. This chain connects TRBV6-6 to TRBJ1-1; 8 nucleotides align to TRBD1. The CDR3 totals 13 residues. The V segment lost 6 bases and the J segment 11 bases; nucleotides outside the gene matches: 11. The germline CDR1 and CDR2 sequences are MNHNY and SVGAGI (reference sequence). The CDR3 loop is CASSLKQGVSAFF. The CDR3 bases are TGTGCCAGCAGCTTAAAACAGGGGGTGAGCGCTTTCTTT.

The CDR3 loop is CASSLEGASNEQFF. In DNA form, the CDR3 reads TGTGCCAGCAGCTTAGAGGGGGCATCCAATGAGCAGTTCTTC. This rearrangement joins TRBV11-2 to TRBJ2-1; D perhaps matches TRBD1 (6 bases). Trimming shortened V by 0 bases and J by 6 bases, and 9 bases separated the two germline ends. The CDR3 has 14 residues. Per germline, CDR1 SGHAT and CDR2 FQNNGV.

The chain carries TRBV3-1 (or the pseudogene TRBV3-2) and TRBJ2-1; TRBD2 matches at 11 bases. This CDR3 has 17 amino acids. In germline, CDR1 is LGHDT, CDR2 YNNKEL (reference sequence). V was pared by 6 bases and J by 3 bases, with 10 bases of the junction left unmatched. This CDR3 is CASRMSGTSGYYNEQFF. The CDR3 coding sequence is TGTGCCAGCAGAATGTCCGGGACTAGCGGCTACTACAATGAGCAGTTCTTC.

This rearrangement joins TRBV6-4 to TRBJ1-2, with 10 bases fitting TRBD1. Germline CDR1 is MRHNA and CDR2 is SNTAGT. The V and J ends lost 2 bases and 7 bases, in that order; junction bases with no gene match: 10. The length of the CDR3 is 16 residues. In DNA, the CDR3 is TGTGCCAGCAGTGACCCTGGGACAGGGGAAAGCGGTGGCTACACCTTC. Translation: CASSDPGTGESGGYTF.

The J gene is TRBJ1-2, the V gene TRBV2, with no clear D. The V gene's germline CDR1 is SNHLY and CDR2 FYNNEI. The V end lost 3 bases, the J end lost 8 bases, and 4 bases lay between the germline ends. The CDR3 consists of 10 residues. The CDR3 is CASSEEGYTF. As DNA, the CDR3 is TGTGCCAGCAGTGAGGAAGGCTACACCTTC.

This chain connects TRBV19 to TRBJ1-4; D remains ambiguous. CDR1 and CDR2 from the germline V gene are LNHDA and SQIVND (reference sequence). CDR3 length: 14 amino acids. V was clipped by 6 bases and J by 4 bases, with 12 bases between them. CDR3 amino acids: CASSVRTINEKLFF. CDR3 nucleotide sequence: TGTGCCAGTAGCGTCCGGACTATTAATGAAAAACTGTTTTTT.